This paragraph covers one T cell receptor (gamma chain) sequence. Based on its abundance in the sample, this clone is medium-sized (0.01 to 0.1%). Its antigen is currently not known. The germline gene is not matched at one end of the junction; a read error may be the cause. The listed sequencing device is Illumina MiSeq. For the original study's pipeline: For the publicity analysis, the Vgamma9Vdelta2 and nonVgamma9Vdelta2 bulk CDR3 files from each subject were merged to form one combined repertoire per subject. CDR3 publicity was given a score from 0 to 19 by checking each amino acid sequence across 9 single-cell datasets and fewer than twelve bulk repertoires with base R and dplyr. With CATT, TCRdb called clones again from the public reads; duplicate DNA rows were later joined. Clone size and V and J calls follow TCRdb, not the original study. The sample data list a few hundred gamma-chain clones, and roughly 1.2% of these were observed just once. The ten top clones hold about 12% of the sample.

This sample stems from a study of fetal and pediatric gammadelta thymocytes (dated by TCRdb to between 2021 and 2024). Looking at the study overall: The bulk gammadelta thymocyte repertoires combined previously published and newly generated, unpublished data and were used to strengthen a single-cell study of gammadelta thymocyte development. Previously published data (refs 27,28) and unpublished data were combined in the bulk gammadelta thymocyte repertoires. To increase subject numbers and strengthen the CDR3 publicity analysis, bulk TCR repertoire data were added. The set of bulk gammadelta thymocyte repertoires included some ten subjects in total: 3 fetal thymus donors and 7 pediatric thymus donors. The study at large found these results: Fetal gammadelta thymocyte repertoires were previously reported to be enriched for TRDV2, TRGV8 and TRGV9 usage, low N additions and public CDR3s compared with post-natal repertoires.

Thymocytes were stained with Zombie NIR viability dye plus antibodies to CD3 (UCHT1), TCRgammadelta (11F2), TCRVgamma9 (IMMU360) and TCRVdelta2 (IMMU389). From human fetal and pediatric thymuses, sorted Vgamma9Vdelta2 and nonVgamma9Vdelta2 gammadelta thymocytes were used to generate bulk TRD and TRG CDR3 repertoires separately. In Belgium, pediatric thymus tissue was obtained from children undergoing cardiac surgery. The ages of the pediatric thymus donors in the study ranged between roughly 1 and 11 years. Thymic cell suspensions from fetal and post-natal thymuses were prepared as previously described. CD3+ gammadeltaTCR+ Vgamma9+ Vdelta2+ cells were sorted as Vgamma9Vdelta2 thymocytes. Cells were sorted on a FACS Aria III cell sorter (BD Biosciences). The CDR3 numbers 15 residues from cysteine through phenylalanine. The CDR3 DNA has 45 bases and is translated from base 1. The germline V gene (reference sequence) provides CDR1 GITISATS and CDR2 ISYDGTV.

Recombination linked TRGV9 to TRGJP. The sequencing sample was made of Vgamma9Vdelta2 gamma-delta T cells from the thymus. What this sample's cell subset or site label stands for: sorted CD3+gammadeltaTCR+Vgamma9+Vdelta2+ thymocytes. This sequence was found in a child who underwent cardiac surgery and was recorded as healthy. The bases read TGTGCCTTGTGGGAGTCAGAGTTGGACAAAAAAATCAAGGTATTT. This gives the protein CALWESELDKKIKVF.